This T cell receptor beta chain was retrieved from a study of cytomegalovirus exposure and HLA in healthy donors. Primers: 60 Vbeta forward and 13 Jbeta reverse. Assay used: immunoSEQ multiplex PCR; TCRdb lists only in-frame clones, some missing. The table includes around 110,000 clones, about 69% detected once. At collection, donors were nominally healthy, but unrecorded immune exposures were probable. Germline CDR1 reads SGHDT; CDR2 reads YYEEEE. This CDR3 region has 15 residues. V was pared by 5 bases and J by 4 bases, with 18 bases between. This clonotype was sampled from a young woman in good health and CMV-seronegative. Sequenced sample: PBMCs. The rearrangement joins TRBV5-6 to TRBJ1-2; D is perhaps TRBD1 (6 bases). The CDR3 nucleotides read TGTGCCAGCAGTCGGAGACAGGAGGAGTCCTATGGCTACACCTTC. Translated, it gives CASSRRQEESYGYTF.